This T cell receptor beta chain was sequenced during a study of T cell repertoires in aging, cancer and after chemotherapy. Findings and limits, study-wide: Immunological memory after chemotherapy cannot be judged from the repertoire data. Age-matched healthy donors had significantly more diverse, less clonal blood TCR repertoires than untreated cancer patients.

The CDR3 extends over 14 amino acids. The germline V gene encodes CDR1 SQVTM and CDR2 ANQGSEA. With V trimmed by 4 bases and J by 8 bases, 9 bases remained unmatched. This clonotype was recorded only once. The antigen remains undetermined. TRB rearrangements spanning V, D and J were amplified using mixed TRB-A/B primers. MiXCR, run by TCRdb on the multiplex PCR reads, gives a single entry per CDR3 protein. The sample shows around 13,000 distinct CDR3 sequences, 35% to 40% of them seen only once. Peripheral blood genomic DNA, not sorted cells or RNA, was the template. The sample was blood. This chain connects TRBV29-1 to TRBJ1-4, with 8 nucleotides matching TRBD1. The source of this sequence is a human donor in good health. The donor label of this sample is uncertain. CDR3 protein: CSVGAGTGGEKLFF. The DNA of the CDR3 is TGCAGCGTTGGGGCCGGGACAGGTGGGGAAAAACTGTTTTTT.